This T cell receptor (beta chain) appears in the sequencing data of a study of T cells in Graves' hyperthyroidism and ophthalmopathy. The germline CDR1 and CDR2 sequences are LGHDT and YNNKEL (reference sequence). This CDR3 is 14 amino acids long. The germline V and J ends were trimmed by 3 bases and 11 bases, with 17 bases remaining between them. Aged 18 to 65, the patients had hyperthyroidism that was newly diagnosed and had lasted under 2 months. Together with thyroid ultrasound, orbital computed tomography, serum thyroxine and TRAb, clinical symptoms were used for diagnoses. This clonotype was picked up many times. RNA transcripts gave rise to amplified TCR beta CDR3 regions. HTBI primers were employed in a first-round RT-PCR of the TCR CDR3. One entry per CDR3 protein, called by TCRdb with MiXCR from the multiplex PCR reads. The repertoire has 500,000 to 600,000 distinct CDR3 sequences, roughly a sixth of them found once; the top ten carry about 20%.

The source is a woman aged 18-29 years with Graves' hyperthyroidism. This rearrangement joins TRBV3-1 to TRBJ1-5; tentative D call: TRBD1 (5 bases). The sequencing sample was made of blood. The CDR3 nucleotides read TGTGCCAGCAGCCATTGGGTGGACCCGGGGGCCCAGCATTTT. It encodes CASSHWVDPGAQHF.